One and the same sample provided the 27 T cell receptor beta chains below, sequenced in a study of Tregs in tolerant kidney transplant recipients. The protocol was immunoSEQ multiplex PCR, while the TCRdb copy is restricted to in-frame clones and leaves out a portion. The sample yields roughly 69,000 clones, about 89% seen once. The input for sequencing was CD4+ T cells from blood, taken before the transplant. The source is a human donor who received a combined kidney and bone marrow transplant.

The rearrangement uses TRBV15 and TRBJ2-1, with no clear D. Germline V gives CDR1 LNHNV, CDR2 YYDKDF (reference sequence). The V gene lost 3 bases and the J gene lost 4 bases, with 4 bases spanning the gap. The CDR3 has 12 amino acids. CDR3 bases: TGTGCCACCAGCAGCGAGTACAATGAGCAGTTCTTC. Its protein product is CATSSEYNEQFF.

The chain links TRBV19 to TRBJ1-1; 8 nucleotides line up with TRBD1. The V segment lost 6 bases and the J segment 3 bases; nucleotides outside the gene matches: 3. The germline V gene encodes CDR1 LNHDA and CDR2 SQIVND (reference sequence). The CDR3 runs 13 residues. CDR3 amino acids: CASRQGVYTEAFF. In DNA form, the CDR3 reads TGTGCCAGTAGACAGGGGGTATACACTGAAGCTTTCTTT.

The gene calls are TRBV7-2 and TRBJ2-1; 10 bases are a match to TRBD2. The CDR3 spans 15 residues. Germline assignment: CDR1 SGHTA and CDR2 FQGNSA. Trimming at V came to 0 bases and at J to 4 bases, leaving 0 bases not matched to a gene. The CDR3 DNA follows: TGTGCCAGCAGCTTAGCTAGCGGGAGGTACAATGAGCAGTTCTTC. Protein sequence: CASSLASGRYNEQFF.

The chain carries TRBV28 and TRBJ2-7, with D perhaps TRBD2 (6 bases). CDR1 is MDHEN, CDR2 SYDVKM, per germline. The CDR3 is 13 amino acids. Deletions cut 10 bases from V and 7 bases from J, with 20 bases between. CDR3 protein: CATLALGRREQYF. The CDR3 bases are TGTGCCACTCTAGCGTTGGGAAGGAGGGAGCAGTACTTC.

This clone showed up just once. The chain joins TRBV19 to TRBJ1-2; TRBD1 matches 11 bases. Losses at the gene ends were 7 bases for V and 2 bases for J; bases not matched to a gene: 9. CDR1 and CDR2 from the germline V gene are LNHDA and SQIVND (reference sequence). This CDR3 has 16 amino acids. The CDR3 here is CASTPPGDRGNYGYTF. As DNA, the CDR3 is TGTGCCAGTACTCCGCCCGGGGACAGGGGGAACTATGGCTACACCTTC.

This clone has more than one count but fewer than ten. The CDR3 here is CSMTAGGELFF. CDR3 in DNA: TGCAGCATGACTGCCGGCGGGGAGCTGTTTTTT. The chain recombines TRBV29-1 with TRBJ2-2; D not certain. The CDR3 runs 11 residues. The germline V and J ends were trimmed by 8 bases and 7 bases, with 11 bases remaining between them. Germline V gene lookup returns CDR1 SQVTM and CDR2 ANQGSEA.

The rearrangement links TRBV28 to TRBJ1-5, with 7 bases lining up with TRBD1. The CDR3 has 14 amino acids. Germline loops: CDR1 MDHEN, CDR2 SYDVKM. V was pared by 6 bases and J by 9 bases, with 11 bases of the junction left unmatched. Here the CDR3 reads CASSRGQDDGPQHF. CDR3 DNA: TGTGCCAGCAGCCGAGGACAGGACGACGGGCCCCAGCATTTT.

The chain uses TRBV5-1 and TRBJ1-3, with D perhaps matching TRBD1 (6 bases). This CDR3 has 14 residues. The V end lost 0 bases, the J end lost 4 bases, and 8 bases lay between the germline ends. From germline, CDR1 is SGHRS and CDR2 YFSETQ. The CDR3: CASSLGDRGNTIYF. CDR3 nucleotides: TGCGCCAGCAGCTTGGGCGACAGGGGAAACACCATATATTTT.

V gene TRBV5-1 combines with J gene TRBJ2-1; D is unclear. Looked up from germline, CDR1 is SGHRS and CDR2 is YFSETQ. Deletions cut 1 base from V and 8 bases from J, with 10 bases between. The CDR3 spans 13 residues. In DNA, the CDR3 is TGCGCCAGCAGCTTGTCTCGACTGGATGAGCAGTTCTTC. Amino acid sequence: CASSLSRLDEQFF.

The J gene is TRBJ2-5, the V gene TRBV30, with D perhaps matching TRBD1 (6 bases). This CDR3 is built from 13 residues. Trimming shortened V by 3 bases and J by 1 base, and 9 bases separated the two germline ends. CDR1 and CDR2 (germline): GTSNPN, SVGIG (reference sequence). The CDR3 loop is CAWSGQTQETQYF. CDR3 in DNA: TGTGCCTGGAGCGGACAGACCCAAGAGACCCAGTACTTC.

The chain recombines TRBV11-3 with TRBJ2-3; TRBD2 agrees at 14 bases. Germline V CDR1 and CDR2: SGHNT, YENEEA. This CDR3 has 14 amino acids. Trimming cost V 5 bases and J 10 bases; bases outside gene matches: 5. The CDR3 nucleotides are TGTGCCAGCAGCACGCCGGGACTAGCGGGAGCGCAGTATTTT. Protein sequence: CASSTPGLAGAQYF. Drawing the rest from reference TRBV11-3 and TRBJ2-3, the complete variable domain is EAGVVQSPRYKIIEKKQPVAFWCNPISGHNTLYWYLQNLGQGPELLIRYENEEAVDDSQLPKDRFSAERLKGVDSTLKIQPAELGDSAVYLCASSTPGLAGAQYFGPGTRLTVL.

The gene calls are TRBV25-1 and TRBJ2-7, with 9 bases fitting TRBD1. With V trimmed by 10 bases and J by 5 bases, 9 bases remained unmatched. Germline V lookup: CDR1 MGHDK, CDR2 SYGVNS. The CDR3 consists of 13 residues. The CDR3 loop reads CANTRDRVNEQYF. The CDR3 nucleotides read TGTGCCAACACCCGGGACAGGGTTAACGAGCAGTACTTC.

The chain has TRBV2 and TRBJ1-5, with D uncertain. V was clipped by 2 bases and J by 2 bases, with 7 bases between them. The CDR3 sequence is 14 residues long. Germline loops: CDR1 SNHLY, CDR2 FYNNEI. This CDR3 reads CASSELGGNQPQHF. The DNA for the CDR3 is TGTGCCAGCAGTGAACTGGGAGGCAATCAGCCCCAGCATTTT. Full variable domain (remainder filled in from reference TRBV2 and TRBJ1-5): EPEVTQTPSHQVTQMGQEVILRCVPISNHLYFYWYRQILGQKVEFLVSFYNNEISEKSEIFDDQFSVERPDGSNFTLKIRSTKLEDSAMYFCASSELGGNQPQHFGDGTRLSIL.

The chain joins TRBV19 to TRBJ2-5; 14 bases agree with TRBD2. Germline V gene data show CDR1 as LNHDA and CDR2 as SQIVND (reference sequence). V was clipped by 5 bases and J by 4 bases; unmatched bases: 6. The CDR3 spans 16 residues. The CDR3 sequence: CASSATSGRAAETQYF. The CDR3 region has the DNA TGTGCCAGTAGTGCGACTAGCGGGAGGGCGGCAGAGACCCAGTACTTC.

The chain links TRBV29-1 to TRBJ2-4; possibly TRBD1 for D (7 bases). V was clipped by 3 bases and J by 6 bases, with 12 bases between them. CDR3 length: 13 amino acids. Germline CDR1 reads SQVTM; CDR2 reads ANQGSEA. Here the CDR3 DNA reads TGCAGCGTTGAGTGGCAGGGGGGAAACATTCAGTACTTC. It is translated as CSVEWQGGNIQYF. Full variable domain (missing parts from reference TRBV29-1 and TRBJ2-4): SAVISQKPSRDICQRGTSLTIQCQVDSQVTMMFWYRQQPGQSLTLIATANQGSEATYESGFVIDKFPISRPNLTFSTLTVSNMSPEDSSIYLCSVEWQGGNIQYFGAGTRLSVL.

J is TRBJ2-1 and V is TRBV18, with 7 bases identical to TRBD2. Germline V gene sequence: CDR1 KGHSH, CDR2 LQKENI. The CDR3 is 15 residues long. The junction had 6 bases not matched to a gene; V was cut back by 3 bases and J by 4 bases. Written as DNA, the CDR3 is TGTGCCAGCTCACCGCCTCTAGCGGAATACAATGAGCAGTTCTTC. Its protein is CASSPPLAEYNEQFF.

The V gene is TRBV10-2, the J gene TRBJ1-5; tentatively, D is TRBD1 (6 bases). V lost 2 bases and J 3 bases, leaving 14 bases between the germline ends. Germline V gene lookup returns CDR1 WSHSY and CDR2 SAAADI. This CDR3 is 16 amino acids long. For the CDR3, the DNA is TGCGCCAGCAGTGAGCAGGGGTACGGAAACAATCAGCCCCAGCATTTT. It translates to CASSEQGYGNNQPQHF.

This clone was observed once. The J gene is TRBJ2-3, the V gene TRBV7-3, with TRBD2 matching over 16 bases. The CDR3 is 17 residues long. CDR1 is SGHTA, CDR2 FQGTGA, per germline. The V and J ends lost 3 bases and 3 bases, in that order; junction bases with no gene match: 3. CDR3 loop: CASSLGLAGGPTDTQYF. In DNA form, the CDR3 reads TGTGCCAGCAGCTTGGGACTAGCGGGAGGGCCGACAGATACGCAGTATTTT.

The rearrangement joins TRBV28 to TRBJ2-2; 7 bases align to TRBD1. Trimming at V came to 5 bases and at J to 6 bases, leaving 9 bases not matched to a gene. The CDR3 sequence is 15 residues long. CDR1 and CDR2 (germline): MDHEN, SYDVKM. In DNA form, the CDR3 reads TGTGCCAGCAGTCCGGGACAGATTGGGGCCGGGGAGCTGTTTTTT. The encoded protein is CASSPGQIGAGELFF. The whole variable domain, remainder taken from reference TRBV28 and TRBJ2-2, is DVKVTQSSRYLVKRTGEKVFLECVQDMDHENMFWYRQDPGLGLRLIYFSYDVKMKEKGDIPEGYSVSREKKERFSLILESASTNQTSMYLCASSPGQIGAGELFFGEGSRLTVL.

This chain links TRBV7-2 with TRBJ2-1; 7 bases are shared with TRBD2. CDR3 length: 13 amino acids. CDR1 and CDR2 from the germline V gene are SGHTA and FQGNSA. The J segment lost 12 bases and the V segment lost 5 bases, leaving 10 bases of the junction unmatched. CDR3 sequence reads: CASSNGGRGAQFF. The CDR3 DNA is TGTGCCAGCAGCAACGGCGGGAGAGGGGCGCAGTTCTTC.

This chain joins TRBV7-9 and TRBJ1-5; D is perhaps TRBD1 (5 bases). Germline CDR1 and CDR2: SEHNR and FQNEAQ (reference sequence). V dropped 3 bases and J dropped 4 bases, with 10 bases sitting between them. The CDR3 is made up of 14 amino acids. CDR3 loop: CASSFSTENQPQHF. The CDR3 region has the DNA TGTGCCAGCAGCTTTTCGACAGAGAATCAGCCCCAGCATTTT.

This sequence joins TRBV27 and TRBJ2-4, with D possibly being TRBD2 (6 bases). Looked up from germline, CDR1 is MNHEY and CDR2 is SMNVEV (reference sequence). This CDR3 is built from 13 residues. V lost 6 bases and J 7 bases, leaving 13 bases between the germline ends. CDR3 sequence: CASSLGGINIQYF. The CDR3 DNA follows: TGTGCCAGCAGCTTGGGGGGAATCAACATTCAGTACTTC.

V and J are TRBV2 and TRBJ2-7, with 9 nucleotides matching TRBD2. Trimming took 4 bases from V and 6 from J; bases not matched to a gene: 7. Germline CDR1 and CDR2: SNHLY and FYNNEI. CDR3 length equals 14 residues. This chain's CDR3 is CASSGVAGVSEQYF. CDR3 in DNA: TGTGCCAGCAGTGGAGTAGCGGGAGTATCCGAGCAGTACTTC.

The rearrangement joins TRBV7-6 to TRBJ2-1; 14 bases are a match to TRBD2. V trimming: 2 bases; J trimming: 7 bases; junction bases outside the gene matches: 10. The CDR3 is 18 residues long. Germline-derived CDR1 and CDR2 are SGHVS and FNYEAQ. This CDR3 reads CASSLSVAGTSGRNEQFF. As DNA, the CDR3 is TGTGCCAGCAGCTTATCCGTAGCCGGGACTAGCGGGAGAAATGAGCAGTTCTTC.

This sequence joins TRBV7-6 and TRBJ2-1; D is uncertain. V dropped 3 bases and J dropped 2 bases, with 5 bases sitting between them. The V gene's germline CDR1 is SGHVS and CDR2 FNYEAQ. The CDR3 is 13 amino acids. The CDR3: CASSLFAYNEQFF. The CDR3 DNA is TGTGCCAGCAGCTTGTTCGCCTACAATGAGCAGTTCTTC.

The CDR3: CASGLGQGDEQFF. The CDR3 DNA reads TGTGCTAGTGGTTTGGGACAGGGTGATGAGCAGTTCTTC. The V call is TRBV12-5, the J call TRBJ2-1; 7 bases are a match to TRBD1. The CDR3 is 13 residues long. Germline CDR1 is LGHNT and CDR2 is FRNRAP. Germline trimming cut 1 base from V and 8 bases from J; bases unmatched to any gene: 2.

The rearrangement links TRBV2 to TRBJ2-7; tentative D call: TRBD1 (5 bases). CDR3 length: 14 amino acids. The V end lost 0 bases, the J end lost 6 bases, and 12 bases lay between the germline ends. Germline V lookup: CDR1 SNHLY, CDR2 FYNNEI. Here the CDR3 reads CASSEALRRGEQYF. For the CDR3, the DNA is TGTGCCAGCAGTGAAGCGCTTAGAAGGGGCGAGCAGTACTTC. The variable domain in full, completed from reference TRBV2 and TRBJ2-7, reads EPEVTQTPSHQVTQMGQEVILRCVPISNHLYFYWYRQILGQKVEFLVSFYNNEISEKSEIFDDQFSVERPDGSNFTLKIRSTKLEDSAMYFCASSEALRRGEQYFGPGTRLTVT.